The 21 T cell receptor beta chains given below trace back to one sample, sequenced in a study of cytomegalovirus exposure and HLA in healthy donors. The PCR ran on 60 Vbeta and 13 Jbeta primers. This table comes from immunoSEQ multiplex PCR, and its TCRdb copy is limited to in-frame clones, with some not included. In the table there are about 94,000 clones, approximately 71% of which are singletons. Sequenced input: PBMCs. All receptors come from a young man in good health and CMV-seronegative.

This chain joins TRBV6-1 and TRBJ2-1, with 10 bases fitting TRBD2. The length of the CDR3 is 16 residues. V gave up 6 bases and J gave up 2 bases; unmatched junction bases: 7. Germline V gene lookup returns CDR1 MNHNS and CDR2 SASEGT. CDR3: CASREPGTSAYNEQFF. The CDR3 DNA reads as TGTGCCAGCAGAGAACCCGGGACTAGCGCCTACAATGAGCAGTTCTTC.

The chain joins TRBV18 to TRBJ1-6; TRBD1 might be the D (6 bases). V was pared by 1 base and J by 0 bases, with 10 bases between. The CDR3 loop spans 17 amino acids. The V gene's germline CDR1 is KGHSH and CDR2 LQKENI. The DNA for the CDR3 is TGTGCCAGCTCACCACGACAGGCGAGCTCCTATAATTCACCCCTCCACTTT. It is translated as CASSPRQASSYNSPLHF. The full variable domain, completed using reference TRBV18 and TRBJ1-6, is NAGVMQNPRHLVRRRGQEARLRCSPMKGHSHVYWYRQLPEEGLKFMVYLQKENIIDESGMPKERFSAEFPKEGPSILRIQQVVRGDSAAYFCASSPRQASSYNSPLHFGNGTRLTVT.

The rearrangement joins TRBV6-5 to TRBJ2-7; D unclear. This CDR3 contains 13 residues. V lost 5 bases and J 0 bases, leaving 8 bases between the germline ends. Germline CDR1 reads MNHEY; CDR2 reads SVGAGI. The CDR3 DNA follows: TGTGCCAGCAGTAGTTTGAGCTCCTACGAGCAGTACTTC. It yields the protein CASSSLSSYEQYF.

The rearrangement joins TRBV19 to TRBJ2-3, with D perhaps TRBD2 (6 bases). The ends were cut back, 10 bases at V and 0 bases at J, with 11 bases in the middle. CDR1 and CDR2 from the germline V gene are LNHDA and SQIVND (reference sequence). The length of the CDR3 is 13 residues. The CDR3 bases are TGTGCCACCTCGACTAGAAGCACAGATACGCAGTATTTT. This codes for CATSTRSTDTQYF.

The rearrangement uses TRBV30 and TRBJ1-4; 9 nucleotides agree with TRBD1. The germline gives CDR1 GTSNPN, CDR2 SVGIG (reference sequence). V trimming: 2 bases; J trimming: 4 bases; junction bases outside the gene matches: 8. The CDR3 contains 16 residues. CDR3 sequence reads: CAWSSPGQGYNEKLFF. In nucleotides, the CDR3 is TGTGCCTGGAGTTCTCCGGGACAGGGCTATAATGAAAAACTGTTTTTT.

This clone has more than one count but fewer than ten. The chain recombines TRBV18 with TRBJ2-7; TRBD1 agrees at 12 bases. Germline trimming cut 4 bases from V and 3 bases from J; bases unmatched to any gene: 4. The CDR3 length is 15 residues. Germline V gene data show CDR1 as KGHSH and CDR2 as LQKENI. The DNA for the CDR3 is TGTGCCAGCTCACACGGGACAGGGGGCGGCTACGAGCAGTACTTC. Its protein product is CASSHGTGGGYEQYF.

This chain joins TRBV27 and TRBJ2-5; 9 bases map to TRBD1. Germline CDR1 and CDR2: MNHEY and SMNVEV (reference sequence). The CDR3 covers 14 residues. J lost 4 bases, V lost 5 bases, and 5 bases had no gene match. CDR3 nucleotides: TGTGCCAGCAGTCCGAGGACAGGGGTAGAGACCCAGTACTTC. Translation: CASSPRTGVETQYF.

This chain uses TRBV29-1 with TRBJ1-1; TRBD1 agrees at 10 bases. The CDR3 sequence is 14 residues long. Looked up from germline, CDR1 is SQVTM and CDR2 is ANQGSEA. J gave up 6 bases and V 1 base, and 5 bases lay outside the gene matches. CDR3 loop: CSVEAGTGVPEAFF. Written as DNA, the CDR3 is TGCAGCGTTGAAGCCGGGACAGGGGTTCCTGAAGCTTTCTTT.

V usage is TRBV28 and J usage is TRBJ1-4; TRBD1 might be the D (5 bases). V dropped 2 bases and J dropped 11 bases, with 21 bases sitting between them. Germline CDR1 and CDR2: MDHEN and SYDVKM. The CDR3 has 16 residues. DNA for the CDR3: TGTGCCAGCAGTTTAACCGGGACTATAATTTCGTGGAAACTGTTTTTT. This encodes CASSLTGTIISWKLFF. Full variable domain (rest looked up from reference TRBV28 and TRBJ1-4): DVKVTQSSRYLVKRTGEKVFLECVQDMDHENMFWYRQDPGLGLRLIYFSYDVKMKEKGDIPEGYSVSREKKERFSLILESASTNQTSMYLCASSLTGTIISWKLFFGSGTQLSVL.

A remark on this clone: A junction boundary mismatches the germline segment, possibly from a read error. V is TRBV30 and J is TRBJ2-6, with 12 nucleotides matching TRBD1. The CDR3 extends over 17 amino acids. CDR1 and CDR2 from the germline V gene are GTSNPN and SVGIG (reference sequence). In nucleotides, the CDR3 is TGTGCCAATCCCGGGACAGGGGGCGCATCTGGGGCCAACGTCCCGACTTTC. Translating it yields CANPGTGGASGANVPTF.

The J gene is TRBJ2-7, the V gene TRBV11-2, with a possible D match to TRBD2 (7 bases). The CDR3 loop spans 13 amino acids. CDR1 is SGHAT, CDR2 FQNNGV, per germline. V shed 2 bases and J shed 4 bases, with 9 bases lying between them. For the CDR3, the DNA is TGTGCCAGCAGCTTACGGGGGGCGTACGAGCAGTACTTC. Its translation is CASSLRGAYEQYF.

The chain is built from TRBV19 and TRBJ2-4; TRBD1 is a possible D gene (6 bases). CDR1 is LNHDA and CDR2 is SQIVND in the germline V gene (reference sequence). V shed 5 bases and J shed 6 bases, with 8 bases lying between them. This CDR3 spans 12 amino acids. DNA for the CDR3: TGTGCCAGTAGTGAACAGGGAAACATTCAGTACTTC. It encodes CASSEQGNIQYF.

The gene calls are TRBV5-5 and TRBJ2-1; D may be TRBD1 (5 bases). The length of the CDR3 is 13 residues. Germline V CDR1 and CDR2: SGHKS, YYEKEE (reference sequence). V was clipped by 5 bases and J by 5 bases, with 11 bases between them. The CDR3: CASSFDRHNEQFF. DNA for the CDR3: TGTGCCAGCAGTTTCGACAGACACAATGAGCAGTTCTTC.

In its sample, this clone was seen a few times. The rearrangement links TRBV27 to TRBJ2-3, with 8 bases lining up with TRBD1. V trimming: 4 bases; J trimming: 1 base; junction bases outside the gene matches: 4. CDR1 and CDR2 (germline): MNHEY, SMNVEV (reference sequence). The length of the CDR3 is 15 residues. The CDR3 DNA follows: TGTGCCAGCAGTTCCCCGGGACAGGGCACAGATACGCAGTATTTT. This sequence encodes CASSSPGQGTDTQYF.

V gene TRBV5-6 combines with J gene TRBJ2-2; 11 bases are shared with TRBD2. The CDR3 totals 16 residues. Germline V gene data show CDR1 as SGHDT and CDR2 as YYEEEE. Trimming at V came to 6 bases and at J to 3 bases, leaving 7 bases not matched to a gene. CDR3 in DNA: TGTGCCAGCAAGGAAGGGACTAGCGGATACACCGGGGAGCTGTTTTTT. This codes for CASKEGTSGYTGELFF.

The gene calls are TRBV11-2 and TRBJ1-1; tentatively, D is TRBD1 (5 bases). With 6 bases removed from V and 5 bases from J, the gap between germline ends came to 22 bases. From germline, CDR1 is SGHAT and CDR2 FQNNGV. The CDR3 length is 16 residues. Here the CDR3 DNA reads TGTGCCAGCAGGGTGGGTGCAGGGATGGTGTCGACTGAAGCTTTCTTT. Translated: CASRVGAGMVSTEAFF. Using reference TRBV11-2 and TRBJ1-1 for the parts outside the CDR3, the full variable domain is EAGVAQSPRYKIIEKRQSVAFWCNPISGHATLYWYQQILGQGPKLLIQFQNNGVVDDSQLPKDRFSAERLKGVDSTLKIQPAKLEDSAVYLCASRVGAGMVSTEAFFGQGTRLTVV.

The chain joins TRBV11-2 to TRBJ2-7; the match to TRBD2 covers 10 bases. The V segment lost 1 base and the J segment 2 bases; nucleotides outside the gene matches: 5. CDR3 length: 16 residues. Germline CDR1 is SGHAT and CDR2 is FQNNGV. CDR3 amino acids: CASSLVTSGDTYEQYF. The CDR3 coding sequence is TGTGCCAGCAGCTTAGTTACTAGCGGGGATACCTACGAGCAGTACTTC.

This clone has only a few counts. The chain couples TRBV5-4 to TRBJ2-7; 12 positions agree with TRBD1. The CDR3 sequence is 16 residues long. Germline lookup yields CDR1 SGHNT and CDR2 YYREEE (reference sequence). V lost 4 bases to trimming and J lost 5 bases; unmatched junction nucleotides: 10. The CDR3 here is CASSRPTGTGGDEQYF. DNA of the CDR3: TGTGCCAGCAGCAGACCGACCGGGACAGGGGGCGACGAGCAGTACTTC.

The V call is TRBV5-1, the J call TRBJ2-3, with D possibly TRBD2 on 5 matching bases. The germline V gene has CDR1 SGHRS and CDR2 YFSETQ. V was trimmed by 3 bases and J by 0 bases, leaving 14 bases between them. The length of the CDR3 is 16 residues. CDR3 DNA: TGCGCCAGCAGCTCCCTAGCAGAAGAAAGCACAGATACGCAGTATTTT. Translation: CASSSLAEESTDTQYF. The entire variable domain, with the rest obtained from reference TRBV5-1 and TRBJ2-3, is as follows: KAGVTQTPRYLIKTRGQQVTLSCSPISGHRSVSWYQQTPGQGLQFLFEYFSETQRNKGNFPGRFSGRQFSNSRSEMNVSTLELGDSALYLCASSSLAEESTDTQYFGPGTRLTVL.

Turning to this clone: Sequence at one end of the junction differs from germline and may be a read error. The chain has TRBV7-8 and TRBJ2-5; tentatively, D is TRBD2 (5 bases). The closer fit of TRBJ2-7 to the DNA end suggests the J call may be wrong. The CDR3 consists of 15 residues. CDR1 and CDR2 from the germline V gene are SGHVS and FQNEAQ. In DNA form, the CDR3 reads TGTGCCAGCAGCATAGCTTACGCCCTAGCTTACGAGCAGTACTTC. Encoded protein: CASSIAYALAYEQYF.

The chain recombines TRBV4-3 with TRBJ1-6; the D is unclear. The CDR3 contains 14 residues. Per the germline V gene, CDR1 is LGHNA and CDR2 is YSLEER. V dropped 0 bases and J dropped 7 bases, with 7 bases sitting between them. This CDR3 reads CASSQERRNSPLHF. In DNA, the CDR3 is TGCGCCAGCAGCCAAGAGCGGAGGAATTCACCCCTCCACTTT.